The clone carrying this TCR beta chain was seen more than once but under ten times. What it binds is not known. This sample was taken from a study of OX40 agonist ivuxolimab in advanced cancers. Turning to the study itself: Approximately 41% of patients had received prior checkpoint inhibitor therapy.

Broader study findings: In the 0.1 to 3.0 mg/kg range, CD4+ and CD8+ blood T cells had expanded clonally by week 6. Normalized T-cell clonal expansion was also low in a subset of nonresponders.

The method was immunoSEQ multiplex PCR; TCRdb's version includes in-frame clones alone and lacks a portion of them. The sample yields some 19,000 clones, around 84% seen once. Germline CDR1 and CDR2: GTSNPN and SVGIG (reference sequence). V was clipped by 4 bases and J by 2 bases, with 9 bases between them. This CDR3 is 13 amino acids long. Blood got drawn at baseline, again on cycle 4 day 1, and then on cycle 7 day 1. This chain joins TRBV30 and TRBJ1-5; no definite D call. The receptor's source is an adult with an advanced solid tumor such as melanoma, head and neck, liver or kidney cancer. This sample comprised CD4+ or CD8+ T cells sorted from blood, obtained in a trial of the OX40 agonist ivuxolimab. The CDR3 nucleotides are TGTGCCTGGAATACTGATGGCAATCAGCCCCAGCATTTT. This encodes CAWNTDGNQPQHF.